Following are 31 T cell receptor beta chains from one sample sequenced in a study of blood T cell repertoires in COVID-19. The data were produced by immunoSEQ multiplex PCR, yet TCRdb's version contains in-frame clones alone and is incomplete. The sample has a few hundred thousand clones, 91% seen once. Sequencing was performed on PBMCs or T cells enriched from blood (not recorded which). These receptors all come from a human donor in a cohort exposed to, infected with or recovered from COVID-19 (not recorded which). The donor label of this sample is uncertain.

The genes are TRBV28 and TRBJ2-5; a weak D match, TRBD2 (5 bases). The V end was cut by 7 bases, the J end by 7 bases, with 13 bases between. The CDR3 totals 12 residues. CDR1 and CDR2 (germline): MDHEN, SYDVKM. This chain's CDR3 is CASTVTAGTQYF. Here the CDR3 DNA reads TGTGCCAGCACCGTAACGGCGGGGACCCAGTACTTC.

The rearrangement links TRBV20-1 to TRBJ1-2, with D uncertain. CDR3 size: 9 residues. V dropped 6 bases and J dropped 7 bases, with 6 bases sitting between them. Germline CDR1 and CDR2: DFQATT and SNEGSKA (reference sequence). CDR3 DNA sequence: TGCAGTGCGGCGGGTGGCTACACCTTC. This codes for CSAAGGYTF.

The chain has TRBV25-1 and TRBJ2-7; D is possibly TRBD1 (5 bases). Germline V CDR1 and CDR2: MGHDK, SYGVNS. The V gene lost 2 bases and the J gene lost 3 bases, with 8 bases spanning the gap. CDR3 size: 13 residues. The CDR3 sequence: CASSEPGIYEQYF. The CDR3 bases are TGTGCCAGCAGTGAACCAGGGATCTACGAGCAGTACTTC.

This clone was found once. The chain links TRBV7-9 to TRBJ1-2; 8 bases match TRBD1. V gave up 3 bases and J gave up 3 bases; unmatched junction bases: 12. This CDR3 region has 17 residues. CDR1 is SEHNR, CDR2 FQNEAQ, per germline (reference sequence). The CDR3 sequence is CASSFGGQVTGDYGYTF. CDR3 DNA sequence: TGTGCCAGCAGCTTTGGGGGACAGGTTACAGGGGACTATGGCTACACCTTC.

The rearrangement links TRBV29-1 to TRBJ2-7; D is undetermined. The CDR3 runs 12 residues. The ends were cut back, 5 bases at V and 7 bases at J, with 15 bases in the middle. Germline loops: CDR1 SQVTM, CDR2 ANQGSEA. The CDR3 loop reads CSVLVTLGEQYF. The CDR3 DNA sequence: TGCAGCGTTCTGGTCACCCTCGGGGAGCAGTACTTC.

The chain carries TRBV10-3 and TRBJ1-6; 8 nucleotides align to TRBD1. Per germline, CDR1 ENHRY and CDR2 SYGVKD. CDR3 length: 15 amino acids. Germline trimming cut 4 bases from V and 7 bases from J; bases unmatched to any gene: 6. CDR3 sequence reads: CAISVSTGDNSPLHF. CDR3 bases: TGTGCCATCAGTGTCTCGACAGGGGACAATTCACCCCTCCACTTT.

The J gene is TRBJ1-1, the V gene TRBV20-1; 7 bases are a match to TRBD1. Germline loops: CDR1 DFQATT, CDR2 SNEGSKA (reference sequence). The CDR3 is made up of 10 amino acids. V lost 6 bases, J lost 8 bases, and 3 bases stayed unmatched. The CDR3 nucleotides read TGCAGTGCAGGGACAGTCGAAGCTTTCTTT. It specifies CSAGTVEAFF.

The genes are TRBV9 and TRBJ2-1; TRBD2 aligns across 10 bases. Germline CDR1 SGDLS, CDR2 YYNGEE. J was trimmed by 9 bases and V by 0 bases; bases with no gene match: 6. The CDR3 sequence is 15 residues long. The CDR3 spells CASSVAASGGSEQFF. In DNA form, the CDR3 reads TGTGCCAGCAGCGTAGCTGCTAGCGGGGGCAGTGAGCAGTTCTTC.

The chain uses TRBV10-3 and TRBJ1-2, with TRBD1 as a possible D gene (5 bases). The germline V gene encodes CDR1 ENHRY and CDR2 SYGVKD. This CDR3 is 14 amino acids long. V lost 6 bases and J 7 bases, leaving 18 bases between the germline ends. The CDR3 DNA sequence: TGTGCCATCAGCCGCTCGGGACTTACGGCTGGCTACACCTTC. Amino acids: CAISRSGLTAGYTF.

The gene calls are TRBV19 and TRBJ2-5; a possible D gene is TRBD2 (6 bases). The germline V gene encodes CDR1 LNHDA and CDR2 SQIVND (reference sequence). V shed 6 bases and J shed 5 bases, with 13 bases lying between them. The CDR3 consists of 13 residues. The CDR3 spells CASRPSSAETQYF. CDR3 in DNA: TGTGCCAGTAGGCCCTCTAGCGCGGAGACCCAGTACTTC.

The chain is built from TRBV29-1 and TRBJ2-5; 7 positions match TRBD2. The length of the CDR3 is 17 residues. The germline CDR1 and CDR2 sequences are SQVTM and ANQGSEA. V lost 0 bases, J lost 5 bases, and 15 bases stayed unmatched. The CDR3, as DNA: TGCAGCGTTGAAGACTTCCCCCCGGGACTAAGCCCTGAGACCCAGTACTTC. Amino acid sequence: CSVEDFPPGLSPETQYF.

This chain links TRBV5-1 with TRBJ1-1, with D unclear. Germline V gene sequence: CDR1 SGHRS, CDR2 YFSETQ. V lost 0 bases, J lost 2 bases, and 5 bases lay in between. The CDR3 length is 13 residues. The CDR3: CASSLVSNTEAFF. CDR3 in DNA: TGCGCCAGCAGCTTGGTTAGCAACACTGAAGCTTTCTTT.

V usage is TRBV7-3 and J usage is TRBJ2-2, with 14 bases lining up with TRBD2. Trimming took 4 bases from V and 6 from J; bases not matched to a gene: 4. The CDR3 length is 16 residues. The germline CDR1 and CDR2 sequences are SGHTA and FQGTGA. CDR3 region: CASSSRLAGGSGELFF. The CDR3 DNA follows: TGTGCCAGCAGCTCCCGACTAGCGGGGGGGTCCGGGGAGCTGTTTTTT.

This chain links TRBV5-5 with TRBJ1-2; 10 bases match TRBD1. J gave up 2 bases and V 0 bases, and 1 base lay outside the gene matches. Germline V gene sequence: CDR1 SGHKS, CDR2 YYEKEE (reference sequence). The CDR3 is made up of 15 amino acids. CDR3 nucleotides: TGTGCCAGCAGCTTGGAGGGACAGGGGAACTATGGCTACACCTTC. Protein product: CASSLEGQGNYGYTF.

The V call is TRBV5-1, the J call TRBJ1-1, with D possibly being TRBD1 (6 bases). CDR1 is SGHRS, CDR2 YFSETQ, per germline. CDR3 length equals 14 residues. The ends were cut back, 5 bases at V and 0 bases at J, with 11 bases in the middle. CDR3 sequence (DNA): TGCGCCAGCAGTTATGGACAGTTGAACACTGAAGCTTTCTTT. Its protein is CASSYGQLNTEAFF.

The chain recombines TRBV6-1 with TRBJ1-3, with D possibly TRBD1 on 6 matching bases. In germline, CDR1 is MNHNS, CDR2 SASEGT. Trimming shortened V by 1 base and J by 6 bases, and 16 bases separated the two germline ends. There are 16 residues in the CDR3. This chain's CDR3 is CASSEGLQGIKNTIYF. CDR3 in DNA: TGTGCCAGCAGTGAAGGCCTCCAGGGGATTAAAAACACCATATATTTT.

The chain links TRBV19 to TRBJ2-5; TRBD2 might be the D (6 bases). Trimming removed 6 bases at V and 1 base at J, with 9 bases between. CDR1 LNHDA and CDR2 SQIVND come from the germline V gene (reference sequence). The CDR3 totals 13 residues. CDR3 nucleotides: TGTGCCAGTAGCCAGCGGGCCCAAGAGACCCAGTACTTC. Its translation: CASSQRAQETQYF.

The chain couples TRBV12-5 to TRBJ2-3, with TRBD2 identical over 11 bases. The J segment lost 4 bases and the V segment lost 0 bases, leaving 0 bases of the junction unmatched. Germline CDR1 and CDR2: LGHNT and FRNRAP. This CDR3 has 15 residues. In DNA form, the CDR3 reads TGTGCTAGTGGTTTGGTACTAGCGGGGGCAGATACGCAGTATTTT. This translates into CASGLVLAGADTQYF.

J is TRBJ2-7 and V is TRBV19; D possibly corresponds to TRBD2 (5 bases). Trimming stripped 4 bases from V and 2 bases from J, with 12 bases between. The CDR3 has 14 amino acids. Germline CDR1 LNHDA, CDR2 SQIVND (reference sequence). The CDR3 bases are TGTGCCAGTAGTAAGGGTCCGGGGACCTACGAGCAGTACTTC. Translating gives CASSKGPGTYEQYF.

The chain carries TRBV29-1 and TRBJ1-5, with TRBD1 as a possible D gene (6 bases). CDR3 length: 12 residues. The V and J ends lost 5 bases and 4 bases respectively, with 9 bases between them. Germline V gives CDR1 SQVTM, CDR2 ANQGSEA. For the CDR3, the DNA is TGCAGCGTTAAACAGGGAAATCAGCCCCAGCATTTT. It specifies CSVKQGNQPQHF.

The CDR3 here is CAWSVTGGSFRETQYF. DNA for the CDR3: TGTGCCTGGAGTGTAACAGGGGGCTCATTCAGGGAGACCCAGTACTTC. V usage is TRBV30 and J usage is TRBJ2-5; 9 bases align to TRBD1. CDR1 GTSNPN and CDR2 SVGIG come from the germline V gene (reference sequence). This CDR3 has 16 residues. Germline trimming cut 0 bases from V and 5 bases from J; bases unmatched to any gene: 10.

In this sample, this clone turned up once. The genes are TRBV6-5 and TRBJ1-5, with 7 bases matching TRBD1. The CDR3 consists of 15 residues. Losses at the gene ends were 6 bases for V and 2 bases for J; bases not matched to a gene: 7. Germline CDR1 MNHEY, CDR2 SVGAGI. CDR3 sequence: CASRSQGIRNQPQHF. The CDR3 bases are TGTGCCAGCAGGTCACAGGGGATTCGCAATCAGCCCCAGCATTTT.

The chain carries TRBV24-1 and TRBJ2-1; 9 nucleotides line up with TRBD2. The germline CDR1 and CDR2 sequences are KGHDR and SFDVKD. This CDR3 has 15 amino acids. V was clipped by 3 bases and J by 5 bases; unmatched bases: 4. This CDR3 is CATSDPTSGHNEQFF. Here the CDR3 DNA reads TGTGCCACCAGTGATCCGACTAGCGGACACAATGAGCAGTTCTTC.

There are a few counts of this clone. V usage is TRBV6-2 or TRBV6-3 and J usage is TRBJ1-5; 10 nucleotides align to TRBD1. The CDR3 runs to 15 residues. Germline V gene sequence: CDR1 MNHEY, CDR2 SVGEGT. V was clipped by 5 bases and J by 6 bases; unmatched bases: 7. CDR3 residues: CASSITGQGSQPQHF. CDR3 DNA: TGTGCCAGCAGTATAACGGGACAGGGGTCTCAGCCCCAGCATTTT.

DNA of the CDR3: TGTGCCAGCAGCCCGACGTTGGGGGCGGCGGGGGAGCTGTTTTTT. The encoded protein is CASSPTLGAAGELFF. The chain recombines TRBV6-5 with TRBJ2-2; a possible D gene is TRBD1 (6 bases). The germline V gene encodes CDR1 MNHEY and CDR2 SVGAGI. Trimming removed 6 bases from V and 8 bases from J, with 19 bases in between. This CDR3 has 15 amino acids.

The chain combines TRBV10-2 with TRBJ1-1; 8 nucleotides match TRBD1. The CDR3 spans 17 residues. V lost 0 bases to trimming and J lost 3 bases; unmatched junction nucleotides: 9. From germline, CDR1 is WSHSY and CDR2 SAAADI. The CDR3 region has the DNA TGCGCCAGCAGTGAGTCAGTGACAGGGGTAGGGTACACTGAAGCTTTCTTT. Residues: CASSESVTGVGYTEAFF.

The rearrangement uses TRBV6-4 and TRBJ1-1, with D possibly being TRBD1 (5 bases). The CDR3 consists of 14 residues. The V and J ends lost 6 bases and 4 bases respectively, with 15 bases between them. Germline CDR1 reads MRHNA; CDR2 reads SNTAGT. The CDR3 DNA reads as TGTGCCAGCAGCAAGGAAACGGGGGGCACTGAAGCTTTCTTT. Its protein product is CASSKETGGTEAFF.

The chain uses TRBV28 and TRBJ2-7; 8 bases agree with TRBD1. The V gene end was trimmed by 6 bases and the J gene end by 6 bases; junction bases not matched to a gene: 10. CDR1 and CDR2 (germline): MDHEN, SYDVKM. This CDR3 region has 14 residues. The CDR3, as DNA: TGTGCCAGCAGGCCCCCTGGACAGGGCGCCGAGCAGTACTTC. The encoded protein is CASRPPGQGAEQYF.

This clone was detected only a few times. The chain joins TRBV27 to TRBJ2-7; perhaps TRBD1 as D (5 bases). The CDR3 is made up of 14 amino acids. V was cut by 3 bases and J by 2 bases, with 11 bases left in between. Per germline, CDR1 MNHEY and CDR2 SMNVEV (reference sequence). For the CDR3, the DNA is TGTGCCAGCAGTTTCCTCGACAGCCCCTACGAGCAGTACTTC. It translates to CASSFLDSPYEQYF.

The chain employs TRBV2 and TRBJ1-6; 8 bases map to TRBD1. The V and J ends lost 4 bases and 2 bases, in that order; junction bases with no gene match: 4. Germline V gives CDR1 SNHLY, CDR2 FYNNEI. The length of the CDR3 is 16 residues. The CDR3 protein is CASSARTGPYNSPLHF. Here the CDR3 DNA reads TGTGCCAGCAGTGCCCGGACAGGGCCCTATAATTCACCCCTCCACTTT.

The V gene is TRBV4-1, the J gene TRBJ1-1; 11 bases line up with TRBD1. CDR1 and CDR2 from the germline V gene are MGHRA and YSYEKL. This CDR3 has 15 amino acids. V gave up 1 base and J gave up 2 bases; unmatched junction bases: 0. For the CDR3, the DNA is TGCGCCAGCAGCCAAGGGACAGGGGGCAACACTGAAGCTTTCTTT. Protein product: CASSQGTGGNTEAFF.